This T cell receptor (beta chain) was observed in a study of OX40 agonist ivuxolimab in advanced cancers. Study at large: It was permissible to have had prior anti-PD-1, anti-PD-L1 or anti-CTLA-4 therapy, and about 40% had some. General study findings and limits: Among the lowest peripheral clonal expansion occurred in 0.1-3.0 mg/kg partial responders. It was also the case that some nonresponders had low normalized T-cell clonal expansion. By week 6 at 0.1 to 3.0 mg/kg, blood CD4+ and CD8+ T cells had expanded clonally.

To note about this clone: Its antigen is unidentified.

Generated by immunoSEQ multiplex PCR, the TCRdb table keeps only in-frame clones and is missing some. Among roughly 63,000 clones listed, 75% to 90% were seen once. Germline V lookup: CDR1 MNHEY, CDR2 SMNVEV (reference sequence). V lost 6 bases, J lost 10 bases, and 3 bases stayed unmatched. This CDR3 has 13 residues. The material sequenced was CD4+ or CD8+ T cells sorted from blood, taken in a trial of the OX40 agonist ivuxolimab. V and J are TRBV27 and TRBJ2-1; 13 nucleotides match TRBD2. This clonotype was obtained from an adult with an advanced solid tumor such as melanoma, head and neck, liver or kidney cancer. The CDR3 loop reads CASRTSGRAEQFF. CDR3 in DNA: TGTGCCAGCAGAACTAGCGGGAGGGCCGAGCAGTTCTTC.